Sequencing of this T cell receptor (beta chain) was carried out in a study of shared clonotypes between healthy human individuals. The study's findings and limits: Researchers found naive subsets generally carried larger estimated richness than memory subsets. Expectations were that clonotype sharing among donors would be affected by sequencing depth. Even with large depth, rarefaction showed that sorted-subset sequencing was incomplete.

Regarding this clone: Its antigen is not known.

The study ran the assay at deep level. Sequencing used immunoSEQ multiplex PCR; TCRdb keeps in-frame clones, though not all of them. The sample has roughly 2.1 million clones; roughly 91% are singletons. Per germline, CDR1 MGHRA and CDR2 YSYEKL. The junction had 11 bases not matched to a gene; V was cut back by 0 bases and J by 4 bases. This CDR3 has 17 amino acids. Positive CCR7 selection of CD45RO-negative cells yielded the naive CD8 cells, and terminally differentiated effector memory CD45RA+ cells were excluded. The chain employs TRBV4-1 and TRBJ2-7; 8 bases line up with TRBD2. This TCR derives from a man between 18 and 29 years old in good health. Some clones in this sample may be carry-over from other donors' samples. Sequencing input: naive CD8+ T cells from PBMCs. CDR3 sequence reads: CASSQDGGGPSPYEQYF. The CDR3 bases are TGCGCCAGCAGCCAAGATGGCGGGGGGCCTTCTCCATACGAGCAGTACTTC.